Below are 19 T cell receptor beta chains sequenced from a single sample in a study of T cell responses to AZD1222 COVID-19 vaccine. Here immunoSEQ multiplex PCR was the method, and the copy in TCRdb shows in-frame clones only, minus some. The repertoire has approximately 150,000 clones, 70% to 90% of them found once; the top ten carry about 2.7%. The sample here was peripheral blood, taken on day 0 of AZD1222 vaccination. Receptors originate from an adult in good health.

This rearrangement joins TRBV13 to TRBJ2-1; D ambiguous. With 5 bases removed from V and 15 bases from J, the gap between germline ends came to 11 bases. In germline, CDR1 is PRHDT, CDR2 FYEKMQ (reference sequence). The CDR3 has 10 residues. The CDR3 sequence: CASSGRVPFF. The CDR3, as DNA: TGTGCCAGCAGCGGAAGAGTTCCGTTCTTC.

CDR3 sequence: CASSLRTRLLNTEAFF. CDR3 DNA sequence: TGTGCCAGCAGCTTAAGGACACGACTATTGAACACTGAAGCTTTCTTT. The V and J genes are TRBV7-8 and TRBJ1-1, with D possibly TRBD1 on 5 matching bases. The CDR3 loop spans 16 amino acids. Germline CDR1 and CDR2: SGHVS and FQNEAQ. Trimming took 2 bases from V and 0 from J, leaving 13 bases between them.

The V gene is TRBV18, the J gene TRBJ1-1; 8 nucleotides match TRBD1. CDR3 length equals 15 residues. With 3 bases clipped from V and 0 bases from J, the junction kept 3 bases outside the gene matches. The germline V gene has CDR1 KGHSH and CDR2 LQKENI. CDR3 DNA sequence: TGTGCCAGCTCACCGGACAGGGTTATGAACACTGAAGCTTTCTTT. Translating it yields CASSPDRVMNTEAFF.

This chain links TRBV5-1 with TRBJ2-1, with 7 bases aligning to TRBD2. Germline-derived CDR1 and CDR2 are SGHRS and YFSETQ. Germline trimming cut 7 bases from V and 3 bases from J; bases unmatched to any gene: 19. The CDR3 runs 18 residues. CDR3 protein: CASEDFYPGREFYNEQFF. The DNA for the CDR3 is TGCGCCAGCGAGGATTTTTATCCCGGGCGGGAGTTCTACAATGAGCAGTTCTTC.

V is TRBV19 and J is TRBJ2-3; TRBD1 is a possible D gene (9 bases). Germline-derived CDR1 and CDR2 are LNHDA and SQIVND (reference sequence). V dropped 5 bases and J dropped 4 bases, with 25 bases sitting between them. This CDR3 contains 18 residues. DNA for the CDR3: TGTGCCAGTAGTCTTGGTCGGTACAGGGGGCGGGAGGCAGATACGCAGTATTTT. This encodes CASSLGRYRGREADTQYF.

The V and J genes are TRBV6-2 or TRBV6-3 and TRBJ1-2; D not certain. This CDR3 spans 12 amino acids. V lost 4 bases and J 1 base, leaving 4 bases between the germline ends. Germline V gene lookup returns CDR1 MNHEY and CDR2 SVGEGT. For the CDR3, the DNA is TGTGCCAGCAGTTTACTTAACTATGGCTACACCTTC. Translation: CASSLLNYGYTF.

V gene TRBV3-1 (or the pseudogene TRBV3-2) combines with J gene TRBJ2-5, with 12 bases aligning to TRBD2. The CDR3 runs 14 residues. Germline CDR1 is LGHDT and CDR2 is YNNKEL (reference sequence). V was pared by 4 bases and J by 5 bases, with 2 bases of the junction left unmatched. The CDR3 DNA reads TGTGCCAGCAGCCGACTAGCGGGAGTTGAGACCCAGTACTTC. It specifies CASSRLAGVETQYF.

The chain carries TRBV6-1 and TRBJ1-5; D gene uncertain. V gave up 2 bases and J gave up 3 bases, with 14 bases separating them. Looked up from germline, CDR1 is MNHNS and CDR2 is SASEGT. This CDR3 has 16 amino acids. CDR3 region: CASSERGEWVNQPQHF. CDR3 nucleotides: TGTGCCAGCAGTGAAAGAGGCGAGTGGGTCAATCAGCCCCAGCATTTT.

The chain is built from TRBV2 and TRBJ2-3; no definite D call. CDR3 size: 12 residues. The V gene's germline CDR1 is SNHLY and CDR2 FYNNEI. V was clipped by 4 bases and J by 5 bases, with 7 bases between them. CDR3 residues: CASSVLKDTQYF. The CDR3 DNA is TGTGCCAGCAGTGTATTAAAAGATACGCAGTATTTT.

V is TRBV2 and J is TRBJ2-6, with no clear D. Germline CDR1 reads SNHLY; CDR2 reads FYNNEI. Trimming stripped 6 bases from V and 4 bases from J, with 4 bases between. The CDR3 extends over 12 amino acids. The CDR3: CASRAGANVLTF. The CDR3 DNA follows: TGTGCCAGCAGGGCGGGGGCCAACGTCCTGACTTTC. The full variable domain, its missing parts supplied by reference TRBV2 and TRBJ2-6, is EPEVTQTPSHQVTQMGQEVILRCVPISNHLYFYWYRQILGQKVEFLVSFYNNEISEKSEIFDDQFSVERPDGSNFTLKIRSTKLEDSAMYFCASRAGANVLTFGAGSRLTVL.

The V call is TRBV2, the J call TRBJ2-1; no firm D call. With 2 bases removed from V and 10 bases from J, the gap between germline ends came to 12 bases. CDR1 is SNHLY and CDR2 is FYNNEI in the germline V gene. CDR3 size: 13 residues. CDR3 coding DNA: TGTGCCAGCAGTGAATTGATCCTGAGGGAGCAGTTCTTC. Translating it yields CASSELILREQFF. The variable domain in full, with the rest retrieved from reference TRBV2 and TRBJ2-1, is EPEVTQTPSHQVTQMGQEVILRCVPISNHLYFYWYRQILGQKVEFLVSFYNNEISEKSEIFDDQFSVERPDGSNFTLKIRSTKLEDSAMYFCASSELILREQFFGPGTRLTVL.

CDR3 sequence reads: CASLRRAASSYNEQFF. For the CDR3, the DNA is TGTGCCAGCTTGAGACGGGCGGCAAGCTCCTACAATGAGCAGTTCTTC. V gene TRBV2 combines with J gene TRBJ2-1, with D hard to call. Germline V gives CDR1 SNHLY, CDR2 FYNNEI. Deletions cut 8 bases from V and 0 bases from J, with 17 bases between. The CDR3 totals 16 residues.

J is TRBJ1-1 and V is TRBV7-9, with D possibly matching TRBD1 (6 bases). V was trimmed by 5 bases and J by 1 base, leaving 14 bases between them. Germline CDR1 SEHNR, CDR2 FQNEAQ (reference sequence). The CDR3 has 15 residues. The CDR3 coding sequence is TGTGCCAGCAGCCTTAACGGACAGTCGAACACTGAAGCTTTCTTT. This codes for CASSLNGQSNTEAFF.

As DNA, the CDR3 is TGTGCCAGCAGCTTAGAGGCGGGGGTTGCGTACGAGCAGTACTTC. It specifies CASSLEAGVAYEQYF. The V and J genes are TRBV11-2 and TRBJ2-7; 7 bases align to TRBD2. The CDR3 runs 15 residues. Germline loops: CDR1 SGHAT, CDR2 FQNNGV. Germline trimming cut 0 bases from V and 4 bases from J; bases unmatched to any gene: 6.

This sequence joins TRBV7-9 and TRBJ1-5; D perhaps matches TRBD1 (6 bases). Germline loops: CDR1 SEHNR, CDR2 FQNEAQ (reference sequence). This CDR3 spans 14 amino acids. Between the trimmed V and J ends, which lost 1 base and 7 bases, there was a span of 11 bases. The CDR3 coding sequence is TGTGCCAGCAGCTTAGAGGGGGATTTGCAGCCCCAGCATTTT. Protein product: CASSLEGDLQPQHF.

The chain has TRBV9 and TRBJ2-1; 12 bases are a match to TRBD2. This CDR3 is built from 15 residues. Looked up from germline, CDR1 is SGDLS and CDR2 is YYNGEE. J lost 7 bases, V lost 4 bases, and 6 bases had no gene match. CDR3 coding DNA: TGTGCCAGCAGCCCCCGGACTAGCGGGATAAATGAGCAGTTCTTC. Protein sequence: CASSPRTSGINEQFF. Full variable domain (missing parts from reference TRBV9 and TRBJ2-1): DSGVTQTPKHLITATGQRVTLRCSPRSGDLSVYWYQQSLDQGLQFLIQYYNGEERAKGNILERFSAQQFPDLHSELNLSSLELGDSALYFCASSPRTSGINEQFFGPGTRLTVL.

This clone occurred a few times. The gene calls are TRBV6-2 or TRBV6-3 and TRBJ2-7; 14 nucleotides agree with TRBD2. The CDR3 is 15 amino acids. CDR1 is MNHEY, CDR2 SVGEGT, per germline. The J segment lost 7 bases and the V segment lost 6 bases, leaving 8 bases of the junction unmatched. The CDR3 bases are TGTGCCAGCAGCCGCGGGACTAGCGGGAGTGGTGAGCAGTACTTC. Residues: CASSRGTSGSGEQYF.

This clone was detected a few times. The chain uses TRBV5-6 and TRBJ2-5, with 13 bases aligning to TRBD2. The CDR3 has 16 residues. Unmatched junction bases numbered 6, after V lost 2 bases and J lost 5 bases. The V gene's germline CDR1 is SGHDT and CDR2 YYEEEE. The CDR3 sequence is CASSLLGLAGDETQYF. As DNA, the CDR3 is TGTGCCAGCAGCTTACTAGGACTAGCGGGGGATGAGACCCAGTACTTC.

V usage is TRBV27 and J usage is TRBJ1-2, with a tentative D call TRBD1 (6 bases). Trimming shortened V by 6 bases and J by 5 bases, and 7 bases separated the two germline ends. The CDR3 extends over 11 amino acids. Per germline, CDR1 MNHEY and CDR2 SMNVEV (reference sequence). The CDR3 nucleotides read TGTGCCAGCAGCACAGGGTATGGCTACACCTTC. It codes for CASSTGYGYTF.